The 11 T cell receptor beta chains below were found in one sample sequenced in a study of molecular identifiers for immune sequencing clone quantification (dated by TCRdb to about 2018). The library was generated by PCR. For sequencing, a NextSeq 500 was employed. The public reads were reprocessed in TCRdb via fastp at Q25 and MiXCR, keeping in-frame beta chains. CDR3 protein sequences are deduplicated, and each keeps its most common genes and DNA. The sample data list 90,000 or so distinct CDR3 sequences, and about 23% of these were observed just once. 0.78% of the sample lies in the top ten. The sample comprised naive CD8+ T cells from blood, with Jurkat cell RNA spiked in. In light of the paper, this sample's cell subset or site label describes: FACS-sorted CD8+CD4-CCR7+CD45RA+ naive T cells. The receptors were sampled from a human donor in good health. Some libraries in this study had Jurkat cell RNA spiked in.

A few counts support this clonotype. The chain links TRBV6-2 or TRBV6-3 to TRBJ2-1; a weak D match, TRBD1 (6 bases). The V and J ends lost 6 bases and 6 bases respectively, with 12 bases between them. Per germline, CDR1 MNHEY and CDR2 SVGEGT. The CDR3 is 13 amino acids. CDR3 nucleotide sequence: TGTGCCAGCAGCTCCGGACAGTTCAATGAGCAGTTCTTC. The encoded protein is CASSSGQFNEQFF.

The J gene is TRBJ1-1, the V gene TRBV11-2; the match to TRBD1 covers 7 bases. J lost 4 bases, V lost 5 bases, and 10 bases had no gene match. The CDR3 loop spans 15 amino acids. Germline CDR1 reads SGHAT; CDR2 reads FQNNGV. CDR3 DNA: TGTGCCAGCAGCCGTTACGAGGGGGCGCGCACTGAAGCTTTCTTT. Translation: CASSRYEGARTEAFF.

The sample holds a few counts of this clonotype. The V and J genes are TRBV20-1 and TRBJ1-1; the D gene is possibly TRBD1 (6 bases). The CDR3 extends over 14 amino acids. CDR1 and CDR2 from the germline V gene are DFQATT and SNEGSKA (reference sequence). V gave up 0 bases and J gave up 2 bases, with 10 bases separating them. The CDR3 DNA follows: TGCAGTGCTAGAGAAACAGGGTACAACACTGAAGCTTTCTTT. Its protein is CSARETGYNTEAFF.

This clonotype showed up many times. The chain uses TRBV12-3 or TRBV12-4 and TRBJ2-3; 8 bases map to TRBD1. The CDR3 has 14 residues. Trimming at V came to 2 bases and at J to 4 bases, leaving 2 bases not matched to a gene. CDR3 in amino acids: CASSLQGAADTQYF. The CDR3 coding sequence is TGTGCCAGCAGTTTACAGGGGGCCGCAGATACGCAGTATTTT.

The chain joins TRBV2 to TRBJ2-7; TRBD1 might be the D (6 bases). In germline, CDR1 is SNHLY, CDR2 FYNNEI. This CDR3 comprises 13 residues. Between the trimmed V and J ends, which lost 5 bases and 3 bases, there was a span of 11 bases. The CDR3 region is CASSSGHRYEQYF. The CDR3 region has the DNA TGTGCCAGCAGTTCGGGACACCGCTACGAGCAGTACTTC.

This clonotype was recorded many times. The genes are TRBV28 and TRBJ2-5, with TRBD2 matching 10 bases. Per the germline V gene, CDR1 is MDHEN and CDR2 is SYDVKM. The V and J ends lost 5 bases and 3 bases, in that order; junction bases with no gene match: 6. The CDR3 spans 15 residues. The CDR3 is CASSLELAGKETQYF. CDR3 sequence (DNA): TGTGCCAGCAGTCTTGAACTAGCGGGGAAAGAGACCCAGTACTTC.

The genes are TRBV6-6 and TRBJ1-2, with no clear D. CDR3 size: 16 residues. The V end lost 0 bases, the J end lost 0 bases, and 11 bases lay between the germline ends. Germline V gives CDR1 MNHNY, CDR2 SVGAGI (reference sequence). The CDR3 sequence: CASSYSANSTNYGYTF. The CDR3 DNA follows: TGTGCCAGCAGTTACTCTGCCAACAGTACTAACTATGGCTACACCTTC.

This clonotype appeared many times. The chain is built from TRBV18 and TRBJ2-7; D perhaps matches TRBD1 (6 bases). The CDR3 is made up of 15 amino acids. Trimming removed 1 base from V and 5 bases from J, with 15 bases in between. Germline CDR1 reads KGHSH; CDR2 reads LQKENI. The CDR3 DNA sequence: TGTGCCAGCTCACCACTCGGCAGGGGCGCCGACGAGCAGTACTTC. Protein: CASSPLGRGADEQYF. Full variable domain (missing parts from reference TRBV18 and TRBJ2-7): NAGVMQNPRHLVRRRGQEARLRCSPMKGHSHVYWYRQLPEEGLKFMVYLQKENIIDESGMPKERFSAEFPKEGPSILRIQQVVRGDSAAYFCASSPLGRGADEQYFGPGTRLTVT.

This clonotype has more than one count but fewer than ten. V is TRBV11-2 and J is TRBJ2-1; D is tentatively TRBD1 or TRBD2 (7 bases each). Between the trimmed V and J ends, which lost 5 bases and 4 bases, there was a span of 21 bases. CDR3 length equals 17 residues. Germline V gene sequence: CDR1 SGHAT, CDR2 FQNNGV. CDR3 amino acids: CASSLLRGGIAYNEQFF. DNA for the CDR3: TGTGCCAGCAGCCTACTCAGGGGGGGGATCGCTTACAATGAGCAGTTCTTC.

Many counts were recorded for this clonotype. V gene TRBV7-2 combines with J gene TRBJ2-4, with 7 bases identical to TRBD1. Germline V gene lookup returns CDR1 SGHTA and CDR2 FQGNSA. V dropped 5 bases and J dropped 1; count of bases not matched to a gene: 17. The CDR3 runs to 19 residues. This CDR3 is CASSPWTGSLNVAKNIQYF. The CDR3 region has the DNA TGTGCCAGCAGCCCGTGGACAGGTTCCCTGAACGTGGCCAAAAACATTCAGTACTTC.

Notes on this clonotype: A much larger clonotype is one base distant, so this may be a read error. V is TRBV6-1 and J is TRBJ1-1; D unresolved. CDR1 is MNHNS, CDR2 SASEGT, per germline. The CDR3 contains 13 residues. CDR3 sequence reads: CASTAGKNTEAIF. CDR3 DNA sequence: TGTGCCAGCACCGCCGGGAAGAACACTGAAGCTATCTTT.